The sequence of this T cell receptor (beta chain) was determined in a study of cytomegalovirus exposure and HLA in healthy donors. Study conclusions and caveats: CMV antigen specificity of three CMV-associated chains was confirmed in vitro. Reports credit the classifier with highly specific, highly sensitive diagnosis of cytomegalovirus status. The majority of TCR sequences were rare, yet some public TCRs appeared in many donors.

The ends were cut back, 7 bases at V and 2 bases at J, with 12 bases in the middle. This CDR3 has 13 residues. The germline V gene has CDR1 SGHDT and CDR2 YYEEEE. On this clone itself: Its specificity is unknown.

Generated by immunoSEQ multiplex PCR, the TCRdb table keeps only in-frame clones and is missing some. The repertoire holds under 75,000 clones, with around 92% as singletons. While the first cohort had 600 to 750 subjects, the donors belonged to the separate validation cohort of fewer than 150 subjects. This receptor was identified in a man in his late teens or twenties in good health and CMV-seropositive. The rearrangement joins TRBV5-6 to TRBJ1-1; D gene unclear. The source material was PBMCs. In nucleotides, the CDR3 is TGTGCCAGCCAGATCGCCTTTAACACTGAAGCTTTCTTT. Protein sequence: CASQIAFNTEAFF. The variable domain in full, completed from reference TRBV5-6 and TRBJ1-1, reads DAGVTQSPTHLIKTRGQQVTLRCSPKSGHDTVSWYQQALGQGPQFIFQYYEEEERQRGNFPDRFSGHQFPNYSSELNVNALLLGDSALYLCASQIAFNTEAFFGQGTRLTVV.